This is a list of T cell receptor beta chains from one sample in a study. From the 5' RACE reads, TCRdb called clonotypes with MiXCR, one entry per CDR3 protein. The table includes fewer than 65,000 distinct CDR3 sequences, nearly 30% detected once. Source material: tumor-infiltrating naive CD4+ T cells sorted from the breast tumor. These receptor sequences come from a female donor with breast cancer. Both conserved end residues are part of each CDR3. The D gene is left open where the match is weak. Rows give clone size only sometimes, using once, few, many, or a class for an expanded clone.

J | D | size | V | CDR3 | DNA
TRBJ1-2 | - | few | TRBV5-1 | CASSLATGEGYTF | TGCGCCAGCAGCTTGGCGACAGGAGAAGGCTACACCTTC
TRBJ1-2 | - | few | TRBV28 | CASSLKGHYGYTF | TGTGCCAGCAGTTTGAAAGGGCATTATGGCTACACCTTC
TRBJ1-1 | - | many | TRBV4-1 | CASSQVYFVTANTEAFF | TGCGCCAGCAGCCAAGTTTATTTCGTGACAGCGAACACTGAAGCTTTCTTT
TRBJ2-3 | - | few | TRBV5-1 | CASSLAGGLTDTQYF | TGCGCCAGCAGCTTGGCCGGTGGGTTAACAGATACGCAGTATTTT
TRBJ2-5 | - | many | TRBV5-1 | CASTRTTQETQYF | TGCGCCAGCACCAGGACAACCCAAGAGACCCAGTACTTC
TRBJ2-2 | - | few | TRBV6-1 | CASSPGIIGAGELFF | TGTGCCAGCAGTCCGGGAATAATAGGCGCCGGGGAGCTGTTTTTT
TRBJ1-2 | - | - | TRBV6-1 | CASSAPAGHGYTF | TGTGCCAGCAGTGCGCCAGCAGGGCATGGCTACACCTTC
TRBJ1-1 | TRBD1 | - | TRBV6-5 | CASSPGQGMTEAFF | TGTGCCAGCAGCCCGGGACAGGGAATGACTGAAGCTTTCTTT
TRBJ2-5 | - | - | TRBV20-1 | CSARLSGRETQYF | TGCAGCGCTAGATTGTCAGGGAGAGAGACCCAGTACTTC
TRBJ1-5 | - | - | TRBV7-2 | CASSLGSRPNQPQHF | TGTGCCAGCAGCTTAGGTTCCAGACCAAATCAGCCCCAGCATTTT
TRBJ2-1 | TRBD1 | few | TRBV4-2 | CASRTLGTGGNNEQFF | TGTGCCAGCAGGACACTCGGGACAGGGGGAAACAATGAGCAGTTCTTC
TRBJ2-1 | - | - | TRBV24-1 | CATSDLMNNEQFF | TGTGCCACCAGTGATTTGATGAACAATGAGCAGTTCTTC
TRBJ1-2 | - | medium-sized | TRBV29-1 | CSVETSPGRPNYGYTF | TGCAGCGTTGAAACGTCTCCAGGCAGACCTAACTATGGCTACACCTTC
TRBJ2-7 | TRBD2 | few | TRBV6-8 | CASSYSKSEREVYHEQYF | TGTGCCAGCAGTTACTCGAAGTCCGAGCGGGAGGTCTACCACGAGCAGTACTTC
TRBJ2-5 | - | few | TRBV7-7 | CASSFEGVQETQYF | TGTGCTAGCAGCTTTGAGGGCGTCCAAGAGACCCAGTACTTC